These T cell receptor beta chains were read from a single sample in a study of blood T cell repertoires in COVID-19. The method was immunoSEQ multiplex PCR; TCRdb's version includes in-frame clones alone and lacks a portion of them. The repertoire holds 180,000 or so clones, with almost 85% as singletons. Sequencing used PBMCs or T cells enriched from blood (not recorded which). These receptors originate from a man between 50 and 59 years old who had recovered from COVID-19. Each CDR3 is given with its conserved first and last residue. D genes are given only for firm matches. Not every row has a clone size; where given, it reads once, few, many or a size class.

D: TRBD2; J: TRBJ2-1; V: TRBV9; size: -; CDR3: CASSVSGNTYNEQFF; DNA: TGTGCCAGCAGCGTCAGCGGGAACACCTACAATGAGCAGTTCTTC
D: -; J: TRBJ1-1; V: TRBV24-1; size: once; CDR3: CATSVPPTDNTEAFF; DNA: TGTGCCACCAGTGTTCCCCCGACAGACAACACTGAAGCTTTCTTT
D: TRBD2; J: TRBJ2-1; V: TRBV3-1/TRBV3-2; size: -; CDR3: CASSSQRGYNEQFF; DNA: TGTGCCAGCAGCTCCCAGCGGGGATACAATGAGCAGTTCTTC
D: TRBD1; J: TRBJ1-4; V: TRBV28; size: -; CDR3: CASSFPTGGYEKLFF; DNA: TGTGCCAGCAGTTTCCCGACAGGGGGTTATGAAAAACTGTTTTTT
D: -; J: TRBJ1-1; V: TRBV18; size: -; CDR3: CASSPTGEAFF; DNA: TGTGCCAGCTCGCCTACAGGAGAAGCTTTCTTT
D: TRBD2; J: TRBJ2-7; V: TRBV6-5; size: -; CDR3: CASSLGRGDYEQYF; DNA: TGTGCCAGCTCTTTAGGGCGGGGGGACTACGAGCAGTACTTC
D: -; J: TRBJ1-2; V: TRBV6-1; size: -; CDR3: CASSEGQASYGYTF; DNA: TGTGCCAGCAGTGAAGGACAGGCGTCCTATGGCTACACCTTC
D: -; J: TRBJ2-3; V: TRBV12-3/TRBV12-4; size: -; CDR3: CASSDPGDTQYF; DNA: TGTGCCAGCAGTGACCCGGGAGATACGCAGTATTTT
D: -; J: TRBJ2-7; V: TRBV27; size: -; CDR3: CASSLSQGRSSYEQYF; DNA: TGTGCCAGCAGTTTATCCCAGGGCCGATCTTCCTACGAGCAGTACTTC
D: -; J: TRBJ2-7; V: TRBV6-5; size: -; CDR3: CATIGPGEQYF; DNA: TGTGCCACTATCGGCCCGGGCGAGCAGTACTTC
D: -; J: TRBJ2-1; V: TRBV28; size: -; CDR3: CASSTDTGFAYNEQFF; DNA: TGTGCCAGCAGCACCGACACAGGGTTTGCCTACAATGAGCAGTTCTTC
D: -; J: TRBJ1-1; V: TRBV28; size: -; CDR3: CASSPFTGTSLDTEAFF; DNA: TGTGCCAGCAGTCCCTTCACAGGGACGAGTCTGGACACTGAAGCTTTCTTT
D: -; J: TRBJ2-7; V: TRBV15; size: -; CDR3: CATSRAMGGHLYEQYF; DNA: TGTGCCACCAGCAGAGCTATGGGCGGGCACCTCTACGAGCAGTACTTC
D: TRBD2; J: TRBJ2-7; V: TRBV5-6; size: -; CDR3: CASRTSGGNYEQYF; DNA: TGTGCCAGCCGTACTAGCGGGGGGAACTACGAGCAGTACTTC
D: -; J: TRBJ2-4; V: TRBV19; size: -; CDR3: CASGDMKAKNIQYF; DNA: TGTGCCAGCGGGGACATGAAAGCCAAAAACATTCAGTACTTC
D: TRBD2; J: TRBJ2-5; V: TRBV9; size: -; CDR3: CASSVGPAGVSETQYF; DNA: TGTGCCAGCAGCGTAGGTCCAGCGGGAGTGTCGGAGACCCAGTACTTC
D: -; J: TRBJ2-1; V: TRBV7-3; size: -; CDR3: CASSLTGDSYNEQFF; DNA: TGTGCCAGCAGCTTAACCGGGGACTCATACAATGAGCAGTTCTTC
D: -; J: TRBJ1-1; V: TRBV21-1; size: -; CDR3: CASQTGMNTEAFF; DNA: TGTGCCAGCCAGACAGGGATGAACACTGAAGCTTTCTTT
D: TRBD2; J: TRBJ2-3; V: TRBV19; size: -; CDR3: CASSPTSGLSSTDTQYF; DNA: TGTGCCAGTAGTCCGACTAGCGGTTTATCTAGCACAGATACGCAGTATTTT
D: TRBD1; J: TRBJ2-5; V: TRBV11-2; size: -; CDR3: CASSLGTGDQETQYF; DNA: TGTGCCAGCAGCTTAGGTACAGGGGACCAAGAGACCCAGTACTTC
D: -; J: TRBJ2-7; V: TRBV6-5; size: -; CDR3: CASRTSWGSSYEQYF; DNA: TGTGCCAGCAGAACTAGCTGGGGGAGCTCCTACGAGCAGTACTTC
D: TRBD1; J: TRBJ1-2; V: TRBV28; size: -; CDR3: CASSPPGGNYGYTF; DNA: TGTGCCAGCAGTCCCCCAGGGGGTAACTATGGCTACACCTTC
D: -; J: TRBJ1-2; V: TRBV3-1/TRBV3-2; size: -; CDR3: CASSHGTSYNYGYTF; DNA: TGTGCCAGCAGCCACGGGACAAGCTATAACTATGGCTACACCTTC
D: -; J: TRBJ1-2; V: TRBV20-1; size: -; CDR3: CSTSAGGNYGYTF; DNA: TGCAGTACCAGTGCGGGGGGTAACTATGGCTACACCTTC
D: TRBD1; J: TRBJ1-2; V: TRBV29-1; size: -; CDR3: CSDLRDRGYNNYGYTF; DNA: TGCAGCGACCTCCGGGACAGGGGCTATAATAACTATGGCTACACCTTC
D: TRBD1; J: TRBJ2-6; V: TRBV5-1; size: few; CDR3: CASSWSEGQGVSGANVLTF; DNA: TGCGCCAGCAGCTGGAGTGAGGGACAGGGGGTGTCTGGGGCCAACGTCCTGACTTTC
D: -; J: TRBJ1-1; V: TRBV7-3; size: -; CDR3: CASSLSVNTEAFF; DNA: TGTGCCAGCAGCTTATCAGTCAACACTGAAGCTTTCTTT
D: TRBD2; J: TRBJ2-2; V: TRBV4-2; size: -; CDR3: CASSQSGLAGFTGELFF; DNA: TGTGCCAGCAGCCAATCGGGACTAGCGGGTTTCACCGGGGAGCTGTTTTTT
D: -; J: TRBJ1-5; V: TRBV7-9; size: -; CDR3: CASSFDSVSNQPQHF; DNA: TGTGCCAGCAGTTTCGACAGCGTGAGCAATCAGCCCCAGCATTTT
D: -; J: TRBJ2-3; V: TRBV15; size: -; CDR3: CATSSPLGASDTDTQYF; DNA: TGTGCCACCAGCAGCCCCTTAGGGGCTAGCGATACAGATACGCAGTATTTT
D: -; J: TRBJ2-7; V: TRBV5-6; size: -; CDR3: CASSWYGYDYEQYF; DNA: TGTGCCAGCAGCTGGTACGGGTATGATTACGAGCAGTACTTC
D: TRBD1; J: TRBJ1-6; V: TRBV7-2; size: -; CDR3: CASSLQGTVNSPLHF; DNA: TGTGCCAGCAGCTTACAAGGGACAGTTAATTCACCCCTCCACTTT
D: -; J: TRBJ2-1; V: TRBV11-3; size: -; CDR3: CASSPGTRDSYNEQFF; DNA: TGTGCCAGCAGCCCAGGGACACGAGACTCCTACAATGAGCAGTTCTTC
D: -; J: TRBJ1-5; V: TRBV6-5; size: -; CDR3: CASWGGNQPQHF; DNA: TGTGCCAGCTGGGGGGGGAATCAGCCCCAGCATTTT
D: TRBD1; J: TRBJ1-5; V: TRBV6-5; size: -; CDR3: CASSRTGVGQPQHF; DNA: TGTGCCAGCAGCCGGACAGGGGTTGGTCAGCCCCAGCATTTT
D: -; J: TRBJ1-5; V: TRBV15; size: few; CDR3: CATSRDHRSVGPNQPQHF; DNA: TGTGCCACCAGCAGAGATCATCGATCAGTGGGGCCCAATCAGCCCCAGCATTTT
D: TRBD2; J: TRBJ2-1; V: TRBV19; size: few; CDR3: CASSSSAGPWYNEQFF; DNA: TGTGCCAGTAGTTCCTCAGCGGGGCCTTGGTACAATGAGCAGTTCTTC
D: TRBD1; J: TRBJ1-4; V: TRBV2; size: few; CDR3: CARGQFPEKLFF; DNA: TGTGCCAGGGGACAGTTTCCGGAAAAACTGTTTTTT
D: TRBD1; J: TRBJ2-5; V: TRBV9; size: many; CDR3: CASSVEGQGLETQYF; DNA: TGTGCCAGCAGCGTAGAGGGACAGGGTTTGGAGACCCAGTACTTC
D: TRBD2; J: TRBJ2-5; V: TRBV19; size: many; CDR3: CASSSPAGVGPQYF; DNA: TGTGCCAGTAGTTCCCCAGCGGGAGTAGGGCCCCAGTACTTC
D: -; J: TRBJ1-4; V: TRBV30; size: -; CDR3: CAWRGGQNEKLFF; DNA: TGTGCCTGGAGAGGTGGGCAGAATGAAAAACTGTTTTTT
D: -; J: TRBJ1-2; V: TRBV7-2; size: -; CDR3: CASSGTVLDYGYTF; DNA: TGTGCCAGCAGTGGTACAGTACTTGACTATGGCTACACCTTC
D: -; J: TRBJ1-5; V: TRBV3-1/TRBV3-2; size: -; CDR3: CASSQGGIQPQHF; DNA: TGTGCCAGCAGCCAAGGAGGGATTCAGCCCCAGCATTTT
D: -; J: TRBJ1-1; V: TRBV19; size: -; CDR3: CASSISNLMNTEAFF; DNA: TGTGCCAGTAGTATTTCTAACCTCATGAACACTGAAGCTTTCTTT
D: -; J: TRBJ1-4; V: TRBV24-1; size: -; CDR3: CATRGGTDEKLFF; DNA: TGTGCCACCAGGGGAGGGACGGATGAAAAACTGTTTTTT
D: -; J: TRBJ2-2; V: TRBV19; size: -; CDR3: CASSIQQSGELFF; DNA: TGTGCCAGTAGTATACAACAGTCCGGGGAGCTGTTTTTT
D: TRBD1; J: TRBJ1-5; V: TRBV19; size: -; CDR3: CASNTGQGVMGAPQHF; DNA: TGTGCCAGTAACACGGGACAGGGGGTGATGGGTGCCCCCCAGCATTTT
D: TRBD2; J: TRBJ2-7; V: TRBV29-1; size: -; CDR3: CSVRTSGTYEQYF; DNA: TGCAGCGTCCGGACTAGCGGGACCTACGAGCAGTACTTC
D: TRBD1; J: TRBJ1-2; V: TRBV14; size: -; CDR3: CASSQPPGQGAYGYTF; DNA: TGTGCCAGCAGCCAGCCTCCGGGACAGGGGGCCTATGGCTACACCTTC
D: -; J: TRBJ2-3; V: TRBV2; size: -; CDR3: CASSRQKITDTQYF; DNA: TGTGCCAGCAGTCGCCAGAAAATCACAGATACGCAGTATTTT
D: TRBD2; J: TRBJ2-1; V: TRBV28; size: few; CDR3: CASSPAGLAGYNEQFF; DNA: TGTGCCAGCAGTCCCGCGGGACTAGCGGGATACAATGAGCAGTTCTTC
D: -; J: TRBJ1-6; V: TRBV28; size: -; CDR3: CASSRSVSYYSPLHF; DNA: TGTGCCAGCAGTCGAAGCGTCAGCTACTATTCACCCCTCCACTTT